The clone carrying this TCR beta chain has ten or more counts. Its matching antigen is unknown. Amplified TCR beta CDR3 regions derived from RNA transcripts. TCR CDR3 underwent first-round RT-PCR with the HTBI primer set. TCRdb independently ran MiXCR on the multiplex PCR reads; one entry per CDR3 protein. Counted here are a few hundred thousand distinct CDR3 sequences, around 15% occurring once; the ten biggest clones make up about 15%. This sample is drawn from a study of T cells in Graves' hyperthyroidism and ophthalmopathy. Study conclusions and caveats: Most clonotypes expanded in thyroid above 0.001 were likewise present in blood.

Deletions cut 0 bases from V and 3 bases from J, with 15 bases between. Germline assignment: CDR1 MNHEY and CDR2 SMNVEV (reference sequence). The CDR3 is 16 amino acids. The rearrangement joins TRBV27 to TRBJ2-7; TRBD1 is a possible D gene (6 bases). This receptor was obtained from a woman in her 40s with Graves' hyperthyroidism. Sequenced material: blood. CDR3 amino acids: CASSLSLRTALYEQYF. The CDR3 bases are TGTGCCAGCAGTTTATCCCTGCGGACAGCCCTCTACGAGCAGTACTTC.